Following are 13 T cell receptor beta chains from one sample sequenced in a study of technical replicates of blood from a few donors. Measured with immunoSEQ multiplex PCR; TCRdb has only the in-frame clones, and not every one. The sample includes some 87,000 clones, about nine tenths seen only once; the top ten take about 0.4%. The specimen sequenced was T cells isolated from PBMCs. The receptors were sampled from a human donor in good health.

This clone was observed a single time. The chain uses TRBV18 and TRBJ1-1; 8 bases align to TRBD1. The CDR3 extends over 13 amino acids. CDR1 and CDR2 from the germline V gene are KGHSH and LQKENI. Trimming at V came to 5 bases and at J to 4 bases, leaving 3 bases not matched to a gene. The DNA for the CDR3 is TGTGCCAGCTCAGACAGGGGCCTCACTGAAGCTTTCTTT. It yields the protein CASSDRGLTEAFF. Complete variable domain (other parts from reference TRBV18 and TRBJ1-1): NAGVMQNPRHLVRRRGQEARLRCSPMKGHSHVYWYRQLPEEGLKFMVYLQKENIIDESGMPKERFSAEFPKEGPSILRIQQVVRGDSAAYFCASSDRGLTEAFFGQGTRLTVV.

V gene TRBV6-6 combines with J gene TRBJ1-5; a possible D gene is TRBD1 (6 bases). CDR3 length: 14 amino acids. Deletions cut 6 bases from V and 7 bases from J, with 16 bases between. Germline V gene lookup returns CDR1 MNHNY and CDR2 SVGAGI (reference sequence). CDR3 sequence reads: CASSNHQGNQPQHF. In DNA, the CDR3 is TGTGCCAGCAGCAACCACCAGGGGAACCAGCCCCAGCATTTT.

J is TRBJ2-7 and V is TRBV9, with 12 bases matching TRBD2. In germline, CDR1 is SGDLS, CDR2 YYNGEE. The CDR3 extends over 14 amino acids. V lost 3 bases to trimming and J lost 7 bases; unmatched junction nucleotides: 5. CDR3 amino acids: CASSALAGGGEQYF. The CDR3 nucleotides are TGTGCCAGCAGCGCCCTAGCGGGAGGGGGGGAGCAGTACTTC.

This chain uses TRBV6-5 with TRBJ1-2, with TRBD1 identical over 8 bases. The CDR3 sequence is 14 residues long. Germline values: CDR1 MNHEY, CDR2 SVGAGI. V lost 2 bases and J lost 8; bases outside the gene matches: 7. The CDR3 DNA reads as TGTGCCAGCAGTTACACTGCAGGGGGCGAGGGCTACACCTTC. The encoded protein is CASSYTAGGEGYTF.

For the CDR3, the DNA is TGCGCCAGCAGCTTGGGGGGAGCCTCCTACGAGCAGTACTTC. This codes for CASSLGGASYEQYF. This chain links TRBV5-1 with TRBJ2-7; D is possibly TRBD2 (5 bases). The germline CDR1 and CDR2 sequences are SGHRS and YFSETQ. V lost 0 bases and J lost 0, with 7 bases in between. This CDR3 region has 14 residues.

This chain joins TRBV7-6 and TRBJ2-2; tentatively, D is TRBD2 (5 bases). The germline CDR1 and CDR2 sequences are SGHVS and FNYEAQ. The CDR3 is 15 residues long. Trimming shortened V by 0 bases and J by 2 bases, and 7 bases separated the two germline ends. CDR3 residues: CASSLARTNTGELFF. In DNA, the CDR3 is TGTGCCAGCAGCTTAGCCCGGACTAACACCGGGGAGCTGTTTTTT.

The CDR3 sequence is CASSVRGSGNTIYF. The DNA for the CDR3 is TGTGCCAGCAGTGTTAGGGGTTCTGGAAACACCATATATTTT. The chain is built from TRBV2 and TRBJ1-3, with D perhaps matching TRBD1 (5 bases). Germline V gives CDR1 SNHLY, CDR2 FYNNEI. This CDR3 is 14 amino acids long. V was shortened by 4 bases and J by 1 base, with 8 bases between the two germline ends. The full variable domain, in which reference TRBV2 and TRBJ1-3 provide the parts outside the CDR3, is EPEVTQTPSHQVTQMGQEVILRCVPISNHLYFYWYRQILGQKVEFLVSFYNNEISEKSEIFDDQFSVERPDGSNFTLKIRSTKLEDSAMYFCASSVRGSGNTIYFGEGSWLTVV.

The DNA for the CDR3 is TGCGCCAGCAGCCAAGGCAGAATCACAGATACGCAGTATTTT. Its protein product is CASSQGRITDTQYF. The chain is built from TRBV4-3 and TRBJ2-3; D not certain. The length of the CDR3 is 14 residues. Trimming left V 1 base short and J 2 bases short, with 7 bases between. The V gene's germline CDR1 is LGHNA and CDR2 YSLEER.

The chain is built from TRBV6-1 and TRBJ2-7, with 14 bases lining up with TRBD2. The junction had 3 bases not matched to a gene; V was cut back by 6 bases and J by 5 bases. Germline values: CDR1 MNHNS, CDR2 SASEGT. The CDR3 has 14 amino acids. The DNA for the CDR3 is TGTGCCAGCAGGGGACTAGCGGGGGCTAACGAGCAGTACTTC. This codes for CASRGLAGANEQYF.

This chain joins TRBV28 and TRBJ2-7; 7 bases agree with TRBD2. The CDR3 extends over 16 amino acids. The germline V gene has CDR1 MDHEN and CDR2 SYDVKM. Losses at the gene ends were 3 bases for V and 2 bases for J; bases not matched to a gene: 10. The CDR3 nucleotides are TGTGCCAGCAGTTTTTCTCTAGCGGATCCCACCTACGAGCAGTACTTC. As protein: CASSFSLADPTYEQYF. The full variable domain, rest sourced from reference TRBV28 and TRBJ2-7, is DVKVTQSSRYLVKRTGEKVFLECVQDMDHENMFWYRQDPGLGLRLIYFSYDVKMKEKGDIPEGYSVSREKKERFSLILESASTNQTSMYLCASSFSLADPTYEQYFGPGTRLTVT.

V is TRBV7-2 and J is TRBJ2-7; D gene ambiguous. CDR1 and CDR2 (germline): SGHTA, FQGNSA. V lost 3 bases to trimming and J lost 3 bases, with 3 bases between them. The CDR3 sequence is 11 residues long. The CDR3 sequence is CASSFVYEQYF. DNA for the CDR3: TGTGCCAGCAGCTTCGTCTACGAGCAGTACTTC.

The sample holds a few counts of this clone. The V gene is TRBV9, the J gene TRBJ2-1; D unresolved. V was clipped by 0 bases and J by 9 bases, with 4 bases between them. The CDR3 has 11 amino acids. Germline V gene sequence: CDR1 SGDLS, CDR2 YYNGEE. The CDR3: CASSVDSEQFF. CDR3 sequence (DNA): TGTGCCAGCAGCGTAGACAGTGAGCAGTTCTTC.

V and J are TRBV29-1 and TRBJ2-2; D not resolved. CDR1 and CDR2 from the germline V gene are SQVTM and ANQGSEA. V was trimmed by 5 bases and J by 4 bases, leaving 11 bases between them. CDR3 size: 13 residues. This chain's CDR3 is CSVPTRSTGELFF. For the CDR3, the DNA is TGCAGCGTTCCCACCCGGAGCACCGGGGAGCTGTTTTTT.